The 15 T cell receptor beta chains reported below all come from one sample, sequenced in a study of cytomegalovirus exposure and HLA in healthy donors. PCR was performed using 60 Vbeta and 13 Jbeta primers. Assay used: immunoSEQ multiplex PCR; TCRdb lists only in-frame clones, some missing. The sample has fewer than 150,000 clones, 60% to 85% seen once. The sample comprised PBMCs. The receptor source for this set is a middle-aged man in good health and CMV-seropositive.

The chain combines TRBV5-1 with TRBJ2-3; TRBD2 matches 8 bases. CDR1 and CDR2 from the germline V gene are SGHRS and YFSETQ. Trimming took 4 bases from V and 1 from J; bases not matched to a gene: 8. CDR3 length: 16 residues. The CDR3 sequence: CASSSLGREGTDTQYF. The CDR3 DNA sequence: TGCGCCAGCAGCAGCCTGGGGCGGGAGGGCACAGATACGCAGTATTTT.

This chain uses TRBV4-2 with TRBJ1-5; D gene uncertain. The CDR3 consists of 13 residues. V was shortened by 1 base and J by 6 bases, with 7 bases between the two germline ends. Looked up from germline, CDR1 is LGHNA and CDR2 is YNFKEQ. CDR3 sequence (DNA): TGTGCCAGCAGCCAAGCCGGTGGTCAGCCCCAGCATTTT. Amino acid sequence: CASSQAGGQPQHF.

This chain links TRBV19 with TRBJ2-3; unclear D gene. V was trimmed by 3 bases and J by 2 bases, leaving 15 bases between them. Germline V gene data show CDR1 as LNHDA and CDR2 as SQIVND (reference sequence). This CDR3 contains 16 residues. CDR3 protein: CASSIAIGGNTDTQYF. The CDR3, as DNA: TGTGCCAGTAGTATTGCGATAGGCGGAAACACAGATACGCAGTATTTT.

The chain employs TRBV29-1 and TRBJ2-7; maybe TRBD1 (6 bases). Trimming pared 0 bases from V and 0 bases from J, leaving 9 bases between. The CDR3 extends over 14 amino acids. Germline V gene lookup returns CDR1 SQVTM and CDR2 ANQGSEA. The CDR3 DNA reads TGCAGCGTTGAAGATACAGGGATCTCCTACGAGCAGTACTTC. It yields the protein CSVEDTGISYEQYF.

This clone was recorded once. This chain connects TRBV7-2 to TRBJ1-4, with D maybe TRBD1 (6 bases). Germline CDR1 reads SGHTA; CDR2 reads FQGNSA. V was shortened by 2 bases and J by 0 bases, with 7 bases between the two germline ends. This CDR3 contains 15 residues. CDR3 bases: TGTGCCAGCAGCTTAAACAGGGCAACTAATGAAAAACTGTTTTTT. Protein product: CASSLNRATNEKLFF.

The chain employs TRBV7-6 and TRBJ2-5; 8 bases map to TRBD1. This CDR3 is 13 amino acids long. The trim removed 4 bases at V and 7 bases at J, leaving 5 bases unmatched. CDR1 and CDR2 (germline): SGHVS, FNYEAQ. As DNA, the CDR3 is TGTGCCAGCAGCTCGGGACAGGCCGGGACCCAGTACTTC. This gives the protein CASSSGQAGTQYF. Full variable domain (rest looked up from reference TRBV7-6 and TRBJ2-5): GAGVSQSPRYKVTKRGQDVALRCDPISGHVSLYWYRQALGQGPEFLTYFNYEAQQDKSGLPNDRFSAERPEGSISTLTIQRTEQRDSAMYRCASSSGQAGTQYFGPGTRLLVL.

The chain combines TRBV19 with TRBJ2-6; 8 nucleotides line up with TRBD1. V was clipped by 1 base and J by 2 bases; unmatched bases: 4. The CDR3 loop spans 17 amino acids. Germline values: CDR1 LNHDA, CDR2 SQIVND (reference sequence). CDR3 sequence reads: CASSIVGTGAGANVLTF. In DNA form, the CDR3 reads TGTGCCAGTAGTATAGTTGGGACAGGCGCTGGGGCCAACGTCCTGACTTTC. Full variable domain (rest looked up from reference TRBV19 and TRBJ2-6): DGGITQSPKYLFRKEGQNVTLSCEQNLNHDAMYWYRQDPGQGLRLIYYSQIVNDFQKGDIAEGYSVSREKKESFPLTVTSAQKNPTAFYLCASSIVGTGAGANVLTFGAGSRLTVL.

V usage is TRBV5-5 and J usage is TRBJ1-4, with D tentatively TRBD1 (5 bases). CDR1 SGHKS and CDR2 YYEKEE come from the germline V gene (reference sequence). The V gene lost 0 bases and the J gene lost 8 bases, with 14 bases spanning the gap. This CDR3 region has 15 residues. The CDR3 spells CASSLGQGRVEKLFF. For the CDR3, the DNA is TGTGCCAGCAGCTTGGGGCAGGGTAGAGTCGAAAAACTGTTTTTT.

This clone came up a few times. The chain is built from TRBV6-5 and TRBJ1-5; a possible D gene is TRBD1 (6 bases). The V gene's germline CDR1 is MNHEY and CDR2 SVGAGI. Trimming left V 4 bases short and J 7 bases short, with 11 bases between. The CDR3 is 13 residues long. The CDR3 reads CASSFLQGQPQHF. The CDR3 nucleotides read TGTGCCAGCAGTTTCTTACAGGGACAGCCCCAGCATTTT.

The chain combines TRBV10-1 with TRBJ1-2, with 7 bases lining up with TRBD1. CDR1 WNHNN and CDR2 SYGVQD come from the germline V gene (reference sequence). Trimming cost V 10 bases and J 5 bases; bases outside gene matches: 16. The CDR3 is 15 amino acids. The CDR3 sequence: CANLIRDRESYGYTF. The CDR3 DNA reads TGCGCCAACCTAATCCGGGACAGAGAATCTTATGGCTACACCTTC.

V usage is TRBV14 and J usage is TRBJ2-4, with a possible D match to TRBD1 (6 bases). The CDR3 runs to 13 residues. Germline CDR1 SGHDN, CDR2 FVKESK. V was trimmed by 4 bases and J by 4 bases, leaving 8 bases between them. The DNA for the CDR3 is TGTGCCAGCAGCCGGGACAAAAAAAACATTCAGTACTTC. It is translated as CASSRDKKNIQYF.

This chain links TRBV4-1 with TRBJ2-7; 9 positions match TRBD2. V gave up 0 bases and J gave up 0 bases; unmatched junction bases: 9. This CDR3 has 18 amino acids. CDR1 and CDR2 (germline): MGHRA, YSYEKL. The CDR3: CASSQDSVLAGFSYEQYF. The CDR3 coding sequence is TGCGCCAGCAGCCAAGATAGTGTCCTAGCGGGGTTCTCCTACGAGCAGTACTTC.

This clone appeared a few times. The genes are TRBV28 and TRBJ2-7; D unresolved. The CDR3 is 12 residues long. V was cut by 5 bases and J by 3 bases, with 8 bases left in between. Looked up from germline, CDR1 is MDHEN and CDR2 is SYDVKM. The CDR3 sequence is CASSVSFYEQYF. The CDR3 DNA follows: TGTGCCAGCAGTGTTTCCTTCTACGAGCAGTACTTC.

The chain joins TRBV4-3 to TRBJ1-1; D may be TRBD1 (5 bases). V dropped 0 bases and J dropped 4 bases, with 9 bases sitting between them. Germline V gene data show CDR1 as LGHNA and CDR2 as YSLEER. The CDR3 covers 14 residues. The CDR3 sequence: CASSQDGGGTEAFF. The CDR3 DNA reads TGCGCCAGCAGCCAAGATGGGGGGGGCACTGAAGCTTTCTTT.

The chain combines TRBV28 with TRBJ1-4, with D possibly matching TRBD1 (5 bases). Trimming pared 6 bases from V and 7 bases from J, leaving 15 bases between. CDR3 size: 14 residues. Germline loops: CDR1 MDHEN, CDR2 SYDVKM. CDR3 sequence (DNA): TGTGCCAGCAGCCAACAGGTGATGAGTGAAAAACTGTTTTTT. Translating gives CASSQQVMSEKLFF.